These T cell receptor beta chains were read from a single sample in a study of long-term antiretroviral therapy in people with HIV. The method was immunoSEQ multiplex PCR; TCRdb's version includes in-frame clones alone and lacks a portion of them. This sample has about 18,000 clones, with about 82% found just once. The specimen was unsorted PBMCs, collected 0.6 years after starting antiretroviral therapy. These receptors were obtained from a woman aged 18-29 years with HIV. The CDR3 runs from the conserved cysteine through the conserved F or W. D genes are given only for firm matches. Only some rows state a clone size, as once, few, many or a class for expanded clones.

clone_size d_call j_call v_call cdr3_aa cdr3_nt
NA NA TRBJ1-5 TRBV7-6 CASSAGGLNQPQHF TGTGCCAGCAGCGCTGGGGGGCTTAATCAGCCCCAGCATTTT
NA NA TRBJ1-4 TRBV6-1 CASRMGHPNEKLFF TGTGCCAGCAGGATGGGACATCCTAATGAAAAACTGTTTTTT
NA NA TRBJ2-1 TRBV12-5 CASGLVQGPRRGAPYNEQFF TGTGCTAGTGGTTTGGTACAAGGGCCTCGGAGGGGAGCGCCCTACAATGAGCAGTTCTTC
NA NA TRBJ2-6 TRBV6-1 CASSGSSGANVLTF TGTGCCAGCAGTGGCAGCTCTGGGGCCAACGTCCTGACTTTC
NA NA TRBJ2-1 TRBV19 CASSIGPLEHNEQFF TGTGCCAGTAGTATAGGCCCCCTTGAGCACAATGAGCAGTTCTTC
NA NA TRBJ2-1 TRBV5-5 CASSLGMASSYNEQFF TGTGCCAGCAGCTTGGGGATGGCCAGCTCCTACAATGAGCAGTTCTTC
few TRBD2 TRBJ2-1 TRBV6-6 CASSSGLLYNEQFF TGTGCCAGCAGTTCGGGACTACTCTACAATGAGCAGTTCTTC
NA NA TRBJ2-5 TRBV21-1 CASSKAKGATQETQYF TGTGCCAGCAGCAAAGCAAAGGGGGCTACACAAGAGACCCAGTACTTC
NA NA TRBJ2-7 TRBV7-9 CASSSDSTEQYF TGTGCCAGCAGCTCGGACAGTACCGAGCAGTACTTC
NA NA TRBJ2-3 TRBV7-9 CASSLGEQDTQYF TGTGCCAGCAGCTTAGGGGAGCAGGATACGCAGTATTTT
NA NA TRBJ1-4 TRBV7-2 CASSWGREKLFF TGTGCCAGCAGTTGGGGTCGGGAAAAACTGTTTTTT
once TRBD1 TRBJ1-4 TRBV5-1 CASSLMGTGDEKLFF TGCGCCAGCAGCTTGATGGGCACAGGGGATGAAAAACTGTTTTTT
NA NA TRBJ1-1 TRBV7-3 CASSATGGAVNTEAFF TGTGCCAGCAGCGCCACGGGGGGCGCCGTGAACACTGAAGCTTTCTTT
NA NA TRBJ1-1 TRBV11-2 CASSSIGIGVGLGTEAFF TGTGCCAGCAGCTCCATCGGAATTGGAGTGGGGCTGGGCACTGAAGCTTTCTTT
NA TRBD1 TRBJ2-7 TRBV7-9 CASSPTWTGGFYEQYF TGTGCCAGCAGCCCGACTTGGACAGGGGGCTTTTACGAGCAGTACTTC
NA TRBD2 TRBJ2-1 TRBV11-3 CASSFGGGEGKQFF TGTGCCAGCAGCTTCGGTGGGGGGGAAGGGAAGCAGTTCTTC
once NA TRBJ1-4 TRBV7-2 CASSWAEEKLFF TGTGCCAGCAGCTGGGCCGAAGAAAAACTGTTTTTT
NA NA TRBJ2-7 TRBV28 CASRRRPPNSGYTYEQYF TGTGCCAGCAGGAGACGGCCTCCCAACTCAGGGTACACCTACGAGCAGTACTTC
NA TRBD1 TRBJ1-2 TRBV2 CASSEGQPIIYGYTF TGTGCCAGCAGTGAGGGACAGCCAATAATCTATGGCTACACCTTC
NA NA TRBJ2-7 TRBV7-9 CASSLAGTGDEQYF TGTGCCAGCAGCTTAGCAGGAACCGGGGACGAGCAGTACTTC
once NA TRBJ2-5 TRBV6-5 CASSRPAGQETQYF TGTGCCAGCAGTAGACCGGCCGGGCAAGAGACCCAGTACTTC
NA NA TRBJ1-2 TRBV28 CASSLSLRTSTF TGTGCCAGCAGTTTATCACTACGGACCTCCACCTTC
NA NA TRBJ2-5 TRBV7-9 CASSLDQETQYF TGTGCCAGCAGCTTAGACCAGGAGACCCAGTACTTC
NA NA TRBJ1-5 TRBV7-9 CASRMGDQPQHF TGTGCCAGCAGAATGGGAGATCAGCCCCAGCATTTT
NA TRBD1 TRBJ2-7 TRBV10-1 CASSRDRGYEQYF TGCGCCAGCAGTAGGGACAGGGGGTACGAGCAGTACTTC
NA NA TRBJ1-1 TRBV9 CASSVGRNTEAFF TGTGCCAGCAGCGTAGGCCGGAACACTGAAGCTTTCTTT
NA NA TRBJ1-1 TRBV28 CASSLSGKGLAEAFF TGTGCCAGCAGTTTGTCTGGCAAAGGCCTAGCTGAAGCTTTCTTT
few NA TRBJ1-1 TRBV10-2 CASKRGGENTEAFF TGCGCCAGCAAACGGGGGGGGGAGAACACTGAAGCTTTCTTT
NA TRBD2 TRBJ2-3 TRBV28 CASSLTALASTDTQYF TGTGCCAGCAGCCTAACGGCACTAGCGAGCACAGATACGCAGTATTTT
NA NA TRBJ1-6 TRBV4-1 CASSQDFVIEGFSPLHF TGCGCCAGCAGCCAAGATTTCGTGATCGAGGGTTTTTCACCCCTCCACTTT
NA NA TRBJ2-2 TRBV29-1 CSVEGHPNTGELFF TGCAGCGTTGAGGGACATCCGAACACCGGGGAGCTGTTTTTT
NA NA TRBJ2-3 TRBV10-3 CAISESKGGLHTQYF TGTGCCATCAGTGAGTCGAAGGGGGGCCTTCATACGCAGTATTTT
NA NA TRBJ1-4 TRBV7-2 CASRSTNPNEKLFF TGTGCCAGCAGAAGTACAAACCCCAATGAAAAACTGTTTTTT
medium-sized NA TRBJ2-7 TRBV6-6 CASSYSLLEQYF TGTGCCAGCAGTTACTCGCTTCTCGAGCAGTACTTC
NA NA TRBJ2-1 TRBV5-4 CASSSGITNEQFF TGTGCCAGCAGCTCCGGGATCACGAATGAGCAGTTCTTC
NA NA TRBJ2-1 TRBV19 CASSIDQAGTYNEQFF TGTGCCAGTAGTATAGATCAAGCGGGCACCTACAATGAGCAGTTCTTC
few NA TRBJ1-2 TRBV30 CAWSVTIGSGYTF TGTGCCTGGAGTGTAACAATTGGCTCGGGCTACACCTTC
NA NA TRBJ1-4 TRBV2 CASRRGSNEKLFF TGTGCCAGCAGGCGGGGCAGTAATGAAAAACTGTTTTTT
NA TRBD1 TRBJ2-2 TRBV2 CASSGAPTGVEGELFF TGTGCCAGCAGTGGGGCTCCGACAGGGGTGGAAGGGGAGCTGTTTTTT
NA NA TRBJ1-1 TRBV6-1 CASSDYVLNTEAFF TGTGCCAGCAGTGATTATGTGTTGAACACTGAAGCTTTCTTT
NA NA TRBJ1-1 TRBV30 CAWNVAPRRNTEAFF TGTGCCTGGAACGTGGCTCCCCGGCGGAACACTGAAGCTTTCTTT
NA TRBD2 TRBJ2-5 TRBV9 CASSHSGTSQETQYF TGTGCCAGCAGCCACTCCGGGACTAGCCAAGAGACCCAGTACTTC
NA NA TRBJ1-4 TRBV29-1 CSVGGRNEKLFF TGCAGCGTTGGTGGGAGGAATGAAAAACTGTTTTTT
NA NA TRBJ2-5 TRBV5-6 CASSPLEGETQYF TGTGCCAGCAGCCCCCTTGAGGGAGAGACCCAGTACTTC
NA TRBD2 TRBJ2-5 TRBV14 CASSRTSGRGETQYF TGTGCCAGCAGCCGGACTAGCGGGAGGGGCGAGACCCAGTACTTC
NA NA TRBJ2-6 TRBV28 CASSSHTGAGANVLTF TGTGCCAGCAGTTCGCATACAGGAGCTGGGGCCAACGTCCTGACTTTC
NA TRBD2 TRBJ2-3 TRBV6-4 CASSGTSGGGDTQYF TGTGCCAGCAGCGGGACTAGCGGGGGCGGGGATACGCAGTATTTT
NA NA TRBJ1-5 TRBV28 CASTPPGLYQPQHF TGTGCCAGCACCCCGCCGGGACTTTATCAGCCCCAGCATTTT